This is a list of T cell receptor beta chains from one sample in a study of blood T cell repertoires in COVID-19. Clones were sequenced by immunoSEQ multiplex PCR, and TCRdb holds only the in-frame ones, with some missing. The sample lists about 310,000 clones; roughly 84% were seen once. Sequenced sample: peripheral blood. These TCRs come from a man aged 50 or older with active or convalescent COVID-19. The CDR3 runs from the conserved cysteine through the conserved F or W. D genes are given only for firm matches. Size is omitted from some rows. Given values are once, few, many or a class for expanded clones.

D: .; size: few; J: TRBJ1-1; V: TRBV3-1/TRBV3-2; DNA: TGTGCCAGCAGCCAAGTCGGGTGGTCCACTGAAGCTTTCTTT; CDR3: CASSQVGWSTEAFF
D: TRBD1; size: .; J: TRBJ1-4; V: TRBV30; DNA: TGTGCCTGGGGAACCGGGACAGTCAATGAAAAACTGTTTTTT; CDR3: CAWGTGTVNEKLFF
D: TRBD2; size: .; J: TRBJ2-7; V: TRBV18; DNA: TGTGCCAGCTCACGGACTAGGATCCCCCTAGGGGAGCAGTACTTC; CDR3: CASSRTRIPLGEQYF
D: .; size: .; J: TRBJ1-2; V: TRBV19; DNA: TGTGCCAGTAGTCCCTCGGGTGCTGGCGCCTTGCGGGATTATGGCTACACCTTC; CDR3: CASSPSGAGALRDYGYTF
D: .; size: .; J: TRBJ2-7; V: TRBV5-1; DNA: TGCGCCAGCAGCTTAGGAGGGACAGCGGCAGCCTACGAGCAGTACTTC; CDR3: CASSLGGTAAAYEQYF
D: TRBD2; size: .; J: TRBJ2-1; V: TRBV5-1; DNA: TGCGCCAGCAGCTATAGCGGGGGACGCCTCAATGAGCAGTTCTTC; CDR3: CASSYSGGRLNEQFF
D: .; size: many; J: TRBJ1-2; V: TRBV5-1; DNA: TGCGCCAGCAGCGCGACAGGCGTCTATGGCTACACCTTC; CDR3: CASSATGVYGYTF
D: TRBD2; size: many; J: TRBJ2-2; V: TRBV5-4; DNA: TGTGCCAGCAGCTTGGGGACTAGCGGGAGTAGCGGGGAGCTGTTTTTT; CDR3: CASSLGTSGSSGELFF
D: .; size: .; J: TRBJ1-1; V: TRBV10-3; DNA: TGTGCCATCAGTGATAGGGGGGGAGACACTGAAGCTTTCTTT; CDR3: CAISDRGGDTEAFF
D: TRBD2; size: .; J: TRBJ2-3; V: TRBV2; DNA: TGTGCCAGCAGTGAAGAGAGCCGGGGGGCAGATACGCAGTATTTT; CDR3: CASSEESRGADTQYF
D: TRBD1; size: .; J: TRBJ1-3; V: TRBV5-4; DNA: TGTGCCAGCAGCTCCGGGACAGGTAGTGGAAACACCATATATTTT; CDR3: CASSSGTGSGNTIYF
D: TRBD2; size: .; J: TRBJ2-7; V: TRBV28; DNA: TGTGCCAGCAGGGCTTCCGGGACTAGTTCCTACGAGCAGTACTTC; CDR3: CASRASGTSSYEQYF
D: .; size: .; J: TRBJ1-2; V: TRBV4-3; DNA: TGCGCCAGCAGGAGATTTAGTCCTACAGGTGTAGGGTTTGACTATGGCTACACCTTC; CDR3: CASRRFSPTGVGFDYGYTF
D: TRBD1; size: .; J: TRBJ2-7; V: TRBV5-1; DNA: TGCGCCAGCAGCTTGGCCGGGACAGGGACCTACGAGCAGTACTTC; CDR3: CASSLAGTGTYEQYF
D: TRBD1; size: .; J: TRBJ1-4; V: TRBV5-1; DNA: TGCGCCAGCAGCTCACAGGGGGCTGGGAATGAAAAACTGTTTTTT; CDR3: CASSSQGAGNEKLFF
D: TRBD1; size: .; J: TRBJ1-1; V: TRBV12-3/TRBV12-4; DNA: TGTGCCAGCAGGGTAACAGGGGGCTGGGAAGCTTTCTTT; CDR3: CASRVTGGWEAFF
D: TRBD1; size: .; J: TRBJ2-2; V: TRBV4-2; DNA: TGTGCCAGCAGCCAAGAAGTTCAGGGACAGACTTTTGGCGGGGAGCTGTTTTTT; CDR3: CASSQEVQGQTFGGELFF
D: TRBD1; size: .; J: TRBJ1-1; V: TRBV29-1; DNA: TGCAGCGTTGAATCCAGGGACAGGGGGTTTACCGAAGCTTTCTTT; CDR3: CSVESRDRGFTEAFF
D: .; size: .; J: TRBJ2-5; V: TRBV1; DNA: TGCACCAGCACTCACTACAGGGTTCGTATCTGTTTAGAGACCCAGTACTTC; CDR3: CTSTHYRVRICLETQYF
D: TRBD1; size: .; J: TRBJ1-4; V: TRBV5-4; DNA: TGTGCCAGCAGCTTCGGACAGGGTTCAAATGAAAAACTGTTTTTT; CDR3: CASSFGQGSNEKLFF
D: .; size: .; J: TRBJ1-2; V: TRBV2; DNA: TGTGCCAGCAGTGATCAGGGCCCGTATGGCTACACCTTC; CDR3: CASSDQGPYGYTF
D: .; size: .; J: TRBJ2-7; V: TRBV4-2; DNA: TGTGCCAGCAGCCAAGAGGTGACTGCGGGATCCCACGAGCAGTACTTC; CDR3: CASSQEVTAGSHEQYF
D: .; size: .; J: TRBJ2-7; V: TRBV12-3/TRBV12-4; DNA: TGTGCCAGCAGCACAGACAGCTACGAGCAGTACTTC; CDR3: CASSTDSYEQYF
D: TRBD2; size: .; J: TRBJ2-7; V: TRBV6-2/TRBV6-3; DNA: TGTGCCAGCAGTGACCCTAGCGGGGCATACGAGCAGTACTTC; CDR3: CASSDPSGAYEQYF
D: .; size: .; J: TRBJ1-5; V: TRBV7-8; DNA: TGTGCCAGCAGCTTACGCGGAAATCAGCCCCAGCATTTT; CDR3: CASSLRGNQPQHF
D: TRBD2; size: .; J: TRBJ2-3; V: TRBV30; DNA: TGTGCCTGGAGTGTTGGGCTAGCGGGAGGTACAGATACGCAGTATTTT; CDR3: CAWSVGLAGGTDTQYF